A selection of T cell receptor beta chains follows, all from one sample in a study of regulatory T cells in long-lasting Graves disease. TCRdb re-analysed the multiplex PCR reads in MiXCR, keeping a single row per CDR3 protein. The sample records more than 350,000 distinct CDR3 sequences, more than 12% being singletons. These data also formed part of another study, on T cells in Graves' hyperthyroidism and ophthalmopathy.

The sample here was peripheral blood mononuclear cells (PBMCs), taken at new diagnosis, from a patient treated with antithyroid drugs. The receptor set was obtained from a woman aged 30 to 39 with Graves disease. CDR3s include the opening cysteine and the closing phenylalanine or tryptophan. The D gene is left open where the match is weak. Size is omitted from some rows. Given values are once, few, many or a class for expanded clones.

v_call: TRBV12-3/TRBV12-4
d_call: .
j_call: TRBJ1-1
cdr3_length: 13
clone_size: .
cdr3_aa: CASRGLGNTDAFF
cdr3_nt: TGTGCCAGCAGAGGCTTGGGGAACACTGATGCTTTCTTT

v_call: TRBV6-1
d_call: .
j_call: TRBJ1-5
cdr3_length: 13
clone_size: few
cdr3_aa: CASSEILNQPQHF
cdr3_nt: TGTGCCAGCAGTGAAATCCTCAATCAGCCCCAGCATTTT

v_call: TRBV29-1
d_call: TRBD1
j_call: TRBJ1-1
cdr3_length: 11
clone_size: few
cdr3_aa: CSVNRGLRAFF
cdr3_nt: TGCAGCGTTAACAGGGGGCTGAGGGCTTTCTTT

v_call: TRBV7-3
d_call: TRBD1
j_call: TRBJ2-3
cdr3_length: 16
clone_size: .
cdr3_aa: CASSLRQGQGADTQYF
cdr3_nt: TGTGCCAGCAGCTTACGCCAAGGACAGGGGGCAGATACGCAGTATTTT

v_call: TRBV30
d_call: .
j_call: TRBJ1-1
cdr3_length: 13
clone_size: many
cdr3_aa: CAWSVGTLGGAFF
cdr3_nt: TGTGCCTGGAGTGTAGGGACTCTCGGAGGGGCTTTCTTT

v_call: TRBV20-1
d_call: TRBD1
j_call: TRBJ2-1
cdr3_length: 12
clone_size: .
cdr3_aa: CSATDRSYEQFF
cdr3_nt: TGCAGTGCTACGGACAGGTCGTATGAGCAGTTCTTC

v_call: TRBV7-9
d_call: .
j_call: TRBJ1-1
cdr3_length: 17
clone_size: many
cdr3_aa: CASSLAGGGLSTPEAFF
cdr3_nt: TGTGCCAGCAGCTTAGCGGGTGGTGGACTCAGCACCCCGGAAGCTTTCTTT

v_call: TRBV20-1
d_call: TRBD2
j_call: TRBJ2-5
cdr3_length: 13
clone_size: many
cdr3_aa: CSAAVAGGPTQYF
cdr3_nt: TGCAGTGCAGCCGTGGCGGGAGGGCCGACCCAGTACTTC

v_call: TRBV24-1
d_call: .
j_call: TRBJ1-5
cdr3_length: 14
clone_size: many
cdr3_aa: CATSDSRGVQPQHF
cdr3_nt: TGTGCCACCAGTGATTCAAGGGGAGTTCAGCCCCAGCATTTT

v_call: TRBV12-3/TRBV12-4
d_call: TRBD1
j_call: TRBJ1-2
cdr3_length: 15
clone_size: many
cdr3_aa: CASTLMMTGAKGYTF
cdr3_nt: TGTGCCAGCACCCTAATGATGACAGGGGCGAAGGGCTACACCTTC

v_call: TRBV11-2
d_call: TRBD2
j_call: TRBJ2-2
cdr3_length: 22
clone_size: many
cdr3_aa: CASSLDRGSRLAGDRRTGELFF
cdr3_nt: TGTGCCAGCAGCTTAGATCGAGGATCTAGGCTAGCGGGAGATCGAAGAACCGGGGAGCTGTTTTTT

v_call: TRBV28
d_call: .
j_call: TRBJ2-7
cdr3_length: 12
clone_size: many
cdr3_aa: CASREQSYEQYF
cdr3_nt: TGTGCCAGCAGAGAACAGAGCTACGAGCAGTACTTC

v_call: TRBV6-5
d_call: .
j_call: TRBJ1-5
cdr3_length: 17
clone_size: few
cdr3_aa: CASSYVSGVEGNQPQHF
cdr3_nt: TGTGCCAGCAGTTACGTATCGGGGGTTGAGGGCAATCAGCCCCAGCATTTT

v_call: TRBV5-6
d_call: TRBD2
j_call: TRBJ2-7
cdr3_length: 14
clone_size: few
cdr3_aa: CASGGWGTSVEQYF
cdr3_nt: TGTGCCAGCGGCGGGTGGGGGACTAGCGTCGAGCAGTACTTC